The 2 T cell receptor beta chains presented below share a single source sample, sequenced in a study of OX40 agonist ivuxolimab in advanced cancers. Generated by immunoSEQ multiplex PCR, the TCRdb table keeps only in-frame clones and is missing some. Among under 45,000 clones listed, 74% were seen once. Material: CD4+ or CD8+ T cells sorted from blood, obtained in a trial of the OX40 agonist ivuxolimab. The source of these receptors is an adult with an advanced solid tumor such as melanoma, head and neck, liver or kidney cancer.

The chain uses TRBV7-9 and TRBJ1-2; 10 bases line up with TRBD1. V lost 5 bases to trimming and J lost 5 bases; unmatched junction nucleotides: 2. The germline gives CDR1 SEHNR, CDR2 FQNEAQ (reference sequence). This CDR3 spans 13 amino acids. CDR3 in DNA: TGTGCCAGCAGCGTGGGACAGGGGTATGGCTACACCTTC. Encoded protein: CASSVGQGYGYTF.

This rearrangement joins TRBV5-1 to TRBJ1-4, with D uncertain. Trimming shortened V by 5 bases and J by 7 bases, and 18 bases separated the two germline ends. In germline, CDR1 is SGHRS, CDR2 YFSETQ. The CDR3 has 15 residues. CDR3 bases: TGCGCCAGCAGGTATATAGCGGGAGCGGCTGAAAAACTGTTTTTT. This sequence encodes CASRYIAGAAEKLFF.